This T cell receptor beta chain was sequenced during a study of response to subunit inactivated influenza vaccine. Of note for this clonotype: Its matching antigen is unknown.

In TCRdb, the RT-PCR reads were re-called with MiXCR into one record per CDR3 protein. The table has 650,000 to 700,000 distinct CDR3 sequences, around 14% seen once. Study-level findings and limits: Authors proposed each seasonal influenza vaccination draws in few new T cells.

The CDR3 contains 13 residues. J lost 7 bases, V lost 4 bases, and 6 bases had no gene match. Per the germline V gene, CDR1 is LGHDT and CDR2 is YNNKEL (reference sequence). The receptor's source is a man aged 45-60 years who received an inactivated influenza vaccine. This specimen consisted of PBMCs from blood, obtained 11 to 12 days after vaccination. The chain has TRBV3-1 and TRBJ1-1; the match to TRBD1 covers 7 bases. This CDR3 is CASSLKTGSEAFF. For the CDR3, the DNA is TGTGCCAGCAGCCTAAAGACAGGGAGTGAAGCTTTCTTT.